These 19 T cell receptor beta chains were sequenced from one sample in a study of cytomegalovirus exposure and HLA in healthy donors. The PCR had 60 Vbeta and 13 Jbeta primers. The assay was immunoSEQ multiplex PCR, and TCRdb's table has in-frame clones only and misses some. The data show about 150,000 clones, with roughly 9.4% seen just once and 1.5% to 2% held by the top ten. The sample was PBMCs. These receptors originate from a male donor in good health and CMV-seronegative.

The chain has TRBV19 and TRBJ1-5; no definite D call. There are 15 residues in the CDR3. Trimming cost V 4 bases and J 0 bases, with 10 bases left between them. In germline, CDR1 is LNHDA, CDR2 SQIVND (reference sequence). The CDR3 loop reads CASSKDPHSNQPQHF. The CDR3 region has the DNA TGTGCCAGTAGTAAAGACCCCCATAGCAATCAGCCCCAGCATTTT.

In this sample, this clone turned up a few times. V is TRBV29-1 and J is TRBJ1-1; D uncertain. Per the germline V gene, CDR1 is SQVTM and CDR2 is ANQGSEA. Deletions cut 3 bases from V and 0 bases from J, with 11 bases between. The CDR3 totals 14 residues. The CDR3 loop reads CSVDAGDMNTEAFF. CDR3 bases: TGCAGCGTTGACGCGGGAGATATGAACACTGAAGCTTTCTTT.

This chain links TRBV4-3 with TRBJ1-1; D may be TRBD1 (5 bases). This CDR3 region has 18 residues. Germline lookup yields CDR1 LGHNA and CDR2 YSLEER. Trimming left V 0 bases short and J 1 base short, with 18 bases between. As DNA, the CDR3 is TGCGCCAGCAGCCAAGATGTCGCAGGGTATAGTGAGAACACTGAAGCTTTCTTT. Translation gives CASSQDVAGYSENTEAFF.

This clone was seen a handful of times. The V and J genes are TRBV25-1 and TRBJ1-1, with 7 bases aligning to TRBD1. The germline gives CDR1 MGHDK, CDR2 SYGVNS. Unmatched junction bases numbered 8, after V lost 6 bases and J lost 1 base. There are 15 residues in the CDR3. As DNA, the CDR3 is TGTGCCAGCAGAGCTGGGACAGCGAAGAACACTGAAGCTTTCTTT. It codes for CASRAGTAKNTEAFF. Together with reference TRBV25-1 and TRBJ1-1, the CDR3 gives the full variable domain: EADIYQTPRYLVIGTGKKITLECSQTMGHDKMYWYQQDPGMELHLIHYSYGVNSTEKGDLSSESTVSRIRTEHFPLTLESARPSHTSQYLCASRAGTAKNTEAFFGQGTRLTVV.

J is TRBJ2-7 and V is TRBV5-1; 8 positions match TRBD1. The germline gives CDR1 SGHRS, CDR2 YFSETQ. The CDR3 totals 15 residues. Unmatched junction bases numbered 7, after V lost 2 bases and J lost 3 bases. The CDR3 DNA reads TGCGCCAGCAGCTTTCTAACCGGGACAGGCTACGAGCAGTACTTC. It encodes CASSFLTGTGYEQYF.

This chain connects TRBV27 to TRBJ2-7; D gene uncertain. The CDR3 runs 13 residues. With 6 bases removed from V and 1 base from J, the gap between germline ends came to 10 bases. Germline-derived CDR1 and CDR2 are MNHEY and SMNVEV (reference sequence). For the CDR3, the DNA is TGTGCCAGCAGCTTCCTCACTTCCTACGAGCAGTACTTC. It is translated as CASSFLTSYEQYF.

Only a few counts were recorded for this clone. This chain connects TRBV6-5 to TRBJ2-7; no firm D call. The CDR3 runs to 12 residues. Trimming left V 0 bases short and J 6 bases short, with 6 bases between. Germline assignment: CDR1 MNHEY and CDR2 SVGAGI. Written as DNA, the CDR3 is TGTGCCAGCAGTTACTCGAGGAGCGAGCAGTACTTC. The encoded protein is CASSYSRSEQYF.

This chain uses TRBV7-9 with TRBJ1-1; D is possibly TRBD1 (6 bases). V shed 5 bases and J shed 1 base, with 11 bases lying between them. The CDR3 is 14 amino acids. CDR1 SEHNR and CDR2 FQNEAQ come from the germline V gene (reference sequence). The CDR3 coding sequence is TGTGCCAGCAGCAGCAGGGGTCCGAACACTGAAGCTTTCTTT. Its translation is CASSSRGPNTEAFF.

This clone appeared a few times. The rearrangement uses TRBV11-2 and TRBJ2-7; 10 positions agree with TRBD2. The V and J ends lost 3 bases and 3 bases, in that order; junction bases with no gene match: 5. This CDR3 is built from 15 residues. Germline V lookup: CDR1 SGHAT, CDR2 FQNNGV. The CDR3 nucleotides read TGTGCCAGCAGCTTGACAGCGGGGGGGCGCTACGAGCAGTACTTC. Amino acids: CASSLTAGGRYEQYF.

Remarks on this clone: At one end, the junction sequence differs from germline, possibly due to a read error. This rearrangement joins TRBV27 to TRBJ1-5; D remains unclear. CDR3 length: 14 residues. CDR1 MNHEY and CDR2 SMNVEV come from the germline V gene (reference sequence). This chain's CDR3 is CASGFVQSNQPQHF. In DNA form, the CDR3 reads TGTGCCAGCGGTTTCGTACAAAGCAATCAGCCCCAGCATTTT.

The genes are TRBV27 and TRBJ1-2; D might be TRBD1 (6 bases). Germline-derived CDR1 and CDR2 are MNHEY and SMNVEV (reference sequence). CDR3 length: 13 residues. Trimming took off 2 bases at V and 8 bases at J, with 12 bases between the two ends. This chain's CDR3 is CASSLRQGRGYTF. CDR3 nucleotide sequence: TGTGCCAGCAGTTTACGGCAGGGGAGAGGCTACACCTTC.

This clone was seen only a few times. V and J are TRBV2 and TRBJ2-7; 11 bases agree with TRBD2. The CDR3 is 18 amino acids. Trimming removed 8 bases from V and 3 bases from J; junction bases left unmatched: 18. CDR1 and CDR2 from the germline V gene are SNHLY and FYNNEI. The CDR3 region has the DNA TGTGCCAGCCACCTAACCCAACTAGCGGGGGCGGGGGTCTACGAGCAGTACTTC. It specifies CASHLTQLAGAGVYEQYF.

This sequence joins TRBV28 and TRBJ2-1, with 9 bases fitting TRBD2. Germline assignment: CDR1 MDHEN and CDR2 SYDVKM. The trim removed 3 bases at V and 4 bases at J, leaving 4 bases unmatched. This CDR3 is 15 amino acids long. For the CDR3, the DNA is TGTGCCAGCAGTTTTAGCGGGAGAGGATACAATGAGCAGTTCTTC. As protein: CASSFSGRGYNEQFF.

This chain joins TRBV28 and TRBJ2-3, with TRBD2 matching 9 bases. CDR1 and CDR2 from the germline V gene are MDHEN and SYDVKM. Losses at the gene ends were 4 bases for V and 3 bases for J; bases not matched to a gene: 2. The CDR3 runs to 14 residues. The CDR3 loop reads CASSSSGVTDTQYF. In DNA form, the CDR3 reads TGTGCCAGCAGTTCTAGCGGGGTTACAGATACGCAGTATTTT.

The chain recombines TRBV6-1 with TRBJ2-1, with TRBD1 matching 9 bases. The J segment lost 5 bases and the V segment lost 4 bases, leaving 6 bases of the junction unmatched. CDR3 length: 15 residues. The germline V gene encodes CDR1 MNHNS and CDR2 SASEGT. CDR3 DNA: TGTGCCAGCAGTGGAGGGGGACAGGGAAACAATGAGCAGTTCTTC. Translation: CASSGGGQGNNEQFF.

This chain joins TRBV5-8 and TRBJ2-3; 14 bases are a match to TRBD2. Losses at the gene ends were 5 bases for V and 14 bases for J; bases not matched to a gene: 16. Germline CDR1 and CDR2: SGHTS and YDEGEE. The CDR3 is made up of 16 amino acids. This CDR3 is CASSRKAGTSGGRRYF. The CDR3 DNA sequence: TGTGCCAGCAGTCGCAAAGCCGGGACTAGCGGGGGAAGGAGGTATTTT.

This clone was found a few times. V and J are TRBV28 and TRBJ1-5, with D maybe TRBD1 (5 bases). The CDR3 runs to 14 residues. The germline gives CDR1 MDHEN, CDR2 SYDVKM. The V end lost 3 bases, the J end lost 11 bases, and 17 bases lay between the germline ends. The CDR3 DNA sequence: TGTGCCAGCAGTTTTCGGGGACTGGTATCAGCCCAGCATTTT. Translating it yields CASSFRGLVSAQHF.

The CDR3 DNA reads TGTGCCAGCCACTGGGGGGGATGGACTGAAGCTTTCTTT. Translation gives CASHWGGWTEAFF. The V and J genes are TRBV6-1 and TRBJ1-1, with D possibly TRBD1 on 5 matching bases. Trimming removed 8 bases from V and 5 bases from J, with 15 bases in between. Germline V gives CDR1 MNHNS, CDR2 SASEGT. CDR3 size: 13 residues.

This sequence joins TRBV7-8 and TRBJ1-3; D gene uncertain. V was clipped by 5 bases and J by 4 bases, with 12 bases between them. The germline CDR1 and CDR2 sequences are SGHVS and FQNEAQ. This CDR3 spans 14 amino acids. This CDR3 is CASSAGFAGNTIYF. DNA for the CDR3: TGTGCCAGCAGCGCGGGGTTTGCAGGAAACACCATATATTTT. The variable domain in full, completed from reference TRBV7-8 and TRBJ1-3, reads GAGVSQSPRYKVAKRGQDVALRCDPISGHVSLFWYQQALGQGPEFLTYFQNEAQLDKSGLPSDRFFAERPEGSVSTLKIQRTQQEDSAVYLCASSAGFAGNTIYFGEGSWLTVV.